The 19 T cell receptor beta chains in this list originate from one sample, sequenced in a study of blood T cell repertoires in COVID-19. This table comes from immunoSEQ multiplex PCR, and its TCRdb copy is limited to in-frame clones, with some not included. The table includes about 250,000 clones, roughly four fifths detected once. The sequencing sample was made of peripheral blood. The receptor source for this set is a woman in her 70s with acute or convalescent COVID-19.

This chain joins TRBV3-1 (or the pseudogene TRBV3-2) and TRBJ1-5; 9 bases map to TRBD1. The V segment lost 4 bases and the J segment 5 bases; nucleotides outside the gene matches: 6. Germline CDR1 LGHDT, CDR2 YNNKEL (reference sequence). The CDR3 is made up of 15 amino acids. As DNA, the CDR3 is TGTGCCAGCAGCCCTACAGGGGGCGGTCATCAGCCCCAGCATTTT. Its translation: CASSPTGGGHQPQHF.

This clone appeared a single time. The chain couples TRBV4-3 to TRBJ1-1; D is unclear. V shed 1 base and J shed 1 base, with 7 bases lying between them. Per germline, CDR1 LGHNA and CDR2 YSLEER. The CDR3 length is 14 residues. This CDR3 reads CASSQVQSNTEAFF. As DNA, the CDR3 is TGCGCCAGCAGCCAAGTACAGTCGAACACTGAAGCTTTCTTT.

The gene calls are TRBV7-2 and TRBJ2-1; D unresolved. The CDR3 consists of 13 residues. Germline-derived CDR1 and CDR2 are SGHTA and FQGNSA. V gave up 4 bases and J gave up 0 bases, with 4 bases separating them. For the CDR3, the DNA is TGTGCCAGCAGCTACAGCTCCTACAATGAGCAGTTCTTC. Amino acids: CASSYSSYNEQFF.

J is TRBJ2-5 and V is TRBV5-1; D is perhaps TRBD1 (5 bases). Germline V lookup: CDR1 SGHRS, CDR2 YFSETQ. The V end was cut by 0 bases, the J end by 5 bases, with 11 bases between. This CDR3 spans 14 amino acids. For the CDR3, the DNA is TGCGCCAGCAGCTTGGTTCAGGGTCCTGAGACCCAGTACTTC. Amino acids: CASSLVQGPETQYF. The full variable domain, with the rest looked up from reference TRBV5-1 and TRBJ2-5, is KAGVTQTPRYLIKTRGQQVTLSCSPISGHRSVSWYQQTPGQGLQFLFEYFSETQRNKGNFPGRFSGRQFSNSRSEMNVSTLELGDSALYLCASSLVQGPETQYFGPGTRLLVL.

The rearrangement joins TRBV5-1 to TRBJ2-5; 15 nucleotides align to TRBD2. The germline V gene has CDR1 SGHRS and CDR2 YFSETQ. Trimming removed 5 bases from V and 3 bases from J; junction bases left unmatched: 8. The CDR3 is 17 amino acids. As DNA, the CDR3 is TGCGCCAGCAGGAAGGGACTAGCGGGGGGCTACGAAGAGACCCAGTACTTC. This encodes CASRKGLAGGYEETQYF.

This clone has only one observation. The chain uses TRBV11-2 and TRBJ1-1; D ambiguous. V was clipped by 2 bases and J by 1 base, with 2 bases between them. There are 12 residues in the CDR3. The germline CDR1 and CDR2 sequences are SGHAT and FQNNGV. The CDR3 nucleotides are TGTGCCAGCAGCTTACAGAACACTGAAGCTTTCTTT. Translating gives CASSLQNTEAFF.

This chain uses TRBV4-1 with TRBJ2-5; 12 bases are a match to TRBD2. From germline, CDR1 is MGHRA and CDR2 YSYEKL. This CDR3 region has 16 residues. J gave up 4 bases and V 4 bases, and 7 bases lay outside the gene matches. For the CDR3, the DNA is TGCGCCAGCAGCCCCTTTTCTAGCGGGGGGGCAGAGACCCAGTACTTC. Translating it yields CASSPFSSGGAETQYF.

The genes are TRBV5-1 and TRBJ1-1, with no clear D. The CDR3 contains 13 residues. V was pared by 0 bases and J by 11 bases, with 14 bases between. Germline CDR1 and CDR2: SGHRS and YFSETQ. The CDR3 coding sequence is TGCGCCAGCAGCTTGGTGGTTGGGCAGACGGCTTTCTTT. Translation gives CASSLVVGQTAFF.

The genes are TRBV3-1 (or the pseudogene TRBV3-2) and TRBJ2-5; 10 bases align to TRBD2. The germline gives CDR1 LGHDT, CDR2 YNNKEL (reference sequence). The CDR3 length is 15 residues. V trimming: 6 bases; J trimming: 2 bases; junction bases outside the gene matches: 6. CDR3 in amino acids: CASRPSGGGQETQYF. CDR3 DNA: TGTGCCAGCAGGCCGAGCGGGGGGGGTCAAGAGACCCAGTACTTC.

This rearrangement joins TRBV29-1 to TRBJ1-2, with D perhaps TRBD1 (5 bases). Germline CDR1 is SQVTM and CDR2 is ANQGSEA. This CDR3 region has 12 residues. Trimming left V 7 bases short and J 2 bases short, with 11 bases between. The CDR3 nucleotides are TGCAGCGCTTTCAAGGGGAACTATGGCTACACCTTC. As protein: CSAFKGNYGYTF.

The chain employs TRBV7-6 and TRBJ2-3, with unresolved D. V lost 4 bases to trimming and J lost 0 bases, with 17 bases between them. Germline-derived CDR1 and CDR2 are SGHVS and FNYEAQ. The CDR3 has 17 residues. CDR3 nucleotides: TGTGCCAGCAGCTCCCCAGGTCCGCCAGTCAGCACAGATACGCAGTATTTT. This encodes CASSSPGPPVSTDTQYF.

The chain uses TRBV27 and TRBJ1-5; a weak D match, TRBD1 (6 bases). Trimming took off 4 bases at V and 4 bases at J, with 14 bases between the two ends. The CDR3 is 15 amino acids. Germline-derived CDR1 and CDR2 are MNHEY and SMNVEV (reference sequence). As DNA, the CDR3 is TGTGCCAGCAGTTCGCGACAGGATGGAAATCAGCCCCAGCATTTT. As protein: CASSSRQDGNQPQHF.

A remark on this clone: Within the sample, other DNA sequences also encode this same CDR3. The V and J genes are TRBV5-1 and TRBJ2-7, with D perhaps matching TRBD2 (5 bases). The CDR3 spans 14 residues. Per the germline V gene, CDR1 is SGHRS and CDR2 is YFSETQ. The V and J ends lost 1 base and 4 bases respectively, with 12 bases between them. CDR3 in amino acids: CASSLRGLIYEQYF. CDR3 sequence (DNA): TGCGCCAGCAGCTTGAGAGGGTTAATTTACGAGCAGTACTTC.

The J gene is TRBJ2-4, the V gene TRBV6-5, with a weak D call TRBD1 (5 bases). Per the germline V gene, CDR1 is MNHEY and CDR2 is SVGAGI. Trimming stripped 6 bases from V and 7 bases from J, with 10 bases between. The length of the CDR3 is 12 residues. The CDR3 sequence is CASRAGNNIQYF. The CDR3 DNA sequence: TGTGCCAGCAGGGCAGGGAATAACATTCAGTACTTC.

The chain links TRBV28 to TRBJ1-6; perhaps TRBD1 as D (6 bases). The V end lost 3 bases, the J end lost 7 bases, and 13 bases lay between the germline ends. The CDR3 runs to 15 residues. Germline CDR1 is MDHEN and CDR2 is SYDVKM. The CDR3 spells CASSFRGTNNSPLHF. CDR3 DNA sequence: TGTGCCAGCAGTTTTCGTGGGACAAACAATTCACCCCTCCACTTT.

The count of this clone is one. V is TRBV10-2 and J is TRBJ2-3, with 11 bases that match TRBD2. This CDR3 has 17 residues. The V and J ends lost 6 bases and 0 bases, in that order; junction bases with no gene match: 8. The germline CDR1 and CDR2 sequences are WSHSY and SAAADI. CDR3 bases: TGCGCCAGCAGGCTACTAGCGGGGGATACTAGCACAGATACGCAGTATTTT. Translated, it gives CASRLLAGDTSTDTQYF.

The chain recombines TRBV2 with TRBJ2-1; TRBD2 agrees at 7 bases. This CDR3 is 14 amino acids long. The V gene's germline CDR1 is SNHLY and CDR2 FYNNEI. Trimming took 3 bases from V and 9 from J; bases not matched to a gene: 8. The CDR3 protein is CASSERLAWGEQFF. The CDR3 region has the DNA TGTGCCAGCAGTGAGCGACTAGCCTGGGGTGAGCAGTTCTTC.

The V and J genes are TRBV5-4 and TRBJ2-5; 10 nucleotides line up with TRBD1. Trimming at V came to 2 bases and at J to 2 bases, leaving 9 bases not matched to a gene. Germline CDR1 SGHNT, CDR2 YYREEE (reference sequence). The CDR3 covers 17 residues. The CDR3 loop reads CASSLKTDRGFQETQYF. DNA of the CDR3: TGTGCCAGCAGCTTAAAAACGGACAGGGGGTTTCAAGAGACCCAGTACTTC.

CDR3: CASSRDRDNEQFF. CDR3 nucleotides: TGTGCCAGCAGTCGGGACAGGGACAATGAGCAGTTCTTC. V is TRBV6-5 and J is TRBJ2-1, with 9 bases lining up with TRBD1. The V gene's germline CDR1 is MNHEY and CDR2 SVGAGI. V dropped 5 bases and J dropped 5; count of bases not matched to a gene: 1. The CDR3 is 13 amino acids.